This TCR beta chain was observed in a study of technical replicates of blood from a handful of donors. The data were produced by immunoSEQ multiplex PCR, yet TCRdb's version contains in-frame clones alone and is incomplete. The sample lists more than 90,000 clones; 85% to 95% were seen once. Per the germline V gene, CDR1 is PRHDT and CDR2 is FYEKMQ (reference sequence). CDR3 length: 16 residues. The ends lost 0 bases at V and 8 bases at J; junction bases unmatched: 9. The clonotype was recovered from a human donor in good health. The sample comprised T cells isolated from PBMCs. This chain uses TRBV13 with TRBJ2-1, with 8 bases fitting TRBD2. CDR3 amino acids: CASSLGLEREIDEQFF. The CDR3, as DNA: TGTGCCAGCAGCTTAGGCCTAGAGCGGGAGATAGATGAGCAGTTCTTC.